This T cell receptor (beta chain) was captured by sequencing in a study of cytomegalovirus exposure and HLA in healthy donors. Study context: Findings of an earlier analysis included around 120 million unique TCR beta sequences from 170 million or so T cells. General observations from the study: Some V segments (TRBV6-2 and TRBV6-3 among them) were excluded as indistinguishable. The authors considered a cluster of highly shared sequence variants likely to be a sequencing artifact.

Primers included in the PCR were 60 Vbeta and 13 Jbeta primers. Original analysis: Unique TCR beta chains totaled some 78 million in a later count, with some 10 million of them shared. The data were produced by immunoSEQ multiplex PCR, yet TCRdb's version contains in-frame clones alone and is incomplete. The D gene and trimming were derived from the DNA, and the V and J assignments and clone size from that table. The sample shows fewer than 90,000 clones, about 71% of them seen only once. Germline V CDR1 and CDR2: SEHNR, FQNEAQ (reference sequence). There are 14 residues in the CDR3. Unmatched junction bases numbered 0, after V lost 3 bases and J lost 1 base. With respect to this clone: Its antigen is still unknown.

This receptor was obtained from a woman aged 45-65 years in good health and CMV-seropositive. What was sequenced was PBMCs. The chain carries TRBV7-9 and TRBJ2-3; the match to TRBD2 covers 8 bases. The CDR3 loop is CASSLTSGTDTQYF. The CDR3 DNA is TGTGCCAGCAGCTTGACTAGCGGCACAGATACGCAGTATTTT.